This T cell receptor beta chain was profiled in a study of cytomegalovirus exposure and HLA in healthy donors. Study-level findings and limits: The authors assumed roughly uniform sequencing depth across donors for presence/absence analyses. Despite most TCR sequences being rare, some public TCRs occurred in many donors. A later examination showed that TCR association rates differed by HLA locus, with DRB1 most and HLA-C fewest.

The PCR used 60 Vbeta and 13 Jbeta primers. Profiled with immunoSEQ multiplex PCR; TCRdb holds only in-frame clones, not every one. The sample yields approximately 150,000 clones, roughly 77% seen once. Remarks on this clone: Its specificity is not known.

The germline CDR1 and CDR2 sequences are LNHNV and YYDKDF (reference sequence). Trimming stripped 4 bases from V and 2 bases from J, with 21 bases between. This CDR3 is 17 amino acids long. The chain has TRBV15 and TRBJ2-7; D is unclear. The TCR comes from a man in his late teens or twenties in good health and CMV-seropositive. What was sequenced was PBMCs. The CDR3 sequence: CATSISSTGVIAYEQYF. The CDR3 DNA reads as TGTGCCACCAGCATCTCTTCGACTGGCGTTATCGCCTACGAGCAGTACTTC.